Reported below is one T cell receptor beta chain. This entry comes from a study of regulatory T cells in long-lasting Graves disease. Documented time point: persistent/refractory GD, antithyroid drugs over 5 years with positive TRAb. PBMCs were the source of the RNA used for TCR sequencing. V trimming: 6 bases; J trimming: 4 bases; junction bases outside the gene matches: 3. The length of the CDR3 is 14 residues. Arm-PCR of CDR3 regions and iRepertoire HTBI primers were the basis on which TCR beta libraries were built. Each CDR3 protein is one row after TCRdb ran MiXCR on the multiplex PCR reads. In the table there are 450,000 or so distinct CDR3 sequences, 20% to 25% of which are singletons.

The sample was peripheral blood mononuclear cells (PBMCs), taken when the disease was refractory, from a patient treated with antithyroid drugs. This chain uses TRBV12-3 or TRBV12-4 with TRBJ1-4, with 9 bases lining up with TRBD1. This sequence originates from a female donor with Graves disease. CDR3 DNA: TGTGCCAGCAGACAGACAGGGGGTAATGAAAAACTGTTTTTT. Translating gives CASRQTGGNEKLFF.